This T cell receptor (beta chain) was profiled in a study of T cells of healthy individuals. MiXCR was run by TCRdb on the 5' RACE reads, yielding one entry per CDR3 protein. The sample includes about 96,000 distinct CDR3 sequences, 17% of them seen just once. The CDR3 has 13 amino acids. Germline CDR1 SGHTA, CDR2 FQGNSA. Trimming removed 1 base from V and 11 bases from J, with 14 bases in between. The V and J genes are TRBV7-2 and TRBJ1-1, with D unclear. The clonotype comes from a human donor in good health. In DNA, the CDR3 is TGTGCCAGCAGCTTAGAGATCCGGGTTCGGGCTTTCTTT. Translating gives CASSLEIRVRAFF. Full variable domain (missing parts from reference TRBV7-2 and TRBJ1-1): GAGVSQSPSNKVTEKGKDVELRCDPISGHTALYWYRQSLGQGLEFLIYFQGNSAPDKSGLPSDRFSAERTGGSVSTLTIQRTQQEDSAVYLCASSLEIRVRAFFGQGTRLTVV.